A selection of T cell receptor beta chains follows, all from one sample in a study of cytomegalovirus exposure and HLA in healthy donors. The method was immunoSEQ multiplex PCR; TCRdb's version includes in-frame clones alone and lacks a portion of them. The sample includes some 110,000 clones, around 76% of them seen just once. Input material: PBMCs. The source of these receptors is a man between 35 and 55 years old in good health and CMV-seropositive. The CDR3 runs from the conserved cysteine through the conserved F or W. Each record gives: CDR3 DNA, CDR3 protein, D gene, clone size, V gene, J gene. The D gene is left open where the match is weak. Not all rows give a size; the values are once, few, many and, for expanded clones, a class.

TGTGCCAGCAGCAGCGGGAGGGCCAGGGAGCAGTACTTC	CASSSGRAREQYF	TRBD2	.	TRBV13	TRBJ2-7
TGTGCCAGCAGCTTCTGGCAGGCACACAGGGATGGCTACACCTTC	CASSFWQAHRDGYTF	.	.	TRBV5-6	TRBJ1-2
TGTGCCACCAGCAGCGGGGGGGCCCTTTATAATGAGCAGTTCTTC	CATSSGGALYNEQFF	TRBD2	.	TRBV15	TRBJ2-1
TGTGCCAGCAGCCCGTCACCGGGAGAGGACTACGAGCAGTACTTC	CASSPSPGEDYEQYF	.	.	TRBV5-4	TRBJ2-7
TGTGCCAGCAGCGGAACGGGGTTAGCCAAAAACATTCAGTACTTC	CASSGTGLAKNIQYF	.	once	TRBV9	TRBJ2-4
TGTGCCAGCAGCTCCAGGGGAGACACTGAAGCTTTCTTT	CASSSRGDTEAFF	.	.	TRBV11-3	TRBJ1-1
TGTGCCAGCAGCCCAGCGGGAGGAAAAGAAAAACTGTTTTTT	CASSPAGGKEKLFF	.	.	TRBV7-9	TRBJ1-4
TGTGCCAGCAGCTTAGATCCGACAGGGGCCAAAAACATTCAGTACTTC	CASSLDPTGAKNIQYF	TRBD1	.	TRBV11-2	TRBJ2-4
TGTGCCAGCAGTGCCCAACTAGCGGGGATGACAGATACGCAGTATTTT	CASSAQLAGMTDTQYF	TRBD2	.	TRBV2	TRBJ2-3
TGTTCCAGCAGCTTAGTCGGCACTGAAGCTTTCTTT	CSSSLVGTEAFF	.	.	TRBV7-9	TRBJ1-1
TGTGCCAGCAGCCTAGCGGGAACCTACGAGCAGTACTTC	CASSLAGTYEQYF	TRBD2	.	TRBV28	TRBJ2-7
TGTGCCAGCATCCGAAGTGCAGGGGACTATGGCTACACCTTC	CASIRSAGDYGYTF	.	.	TRBV6-1	TRBJ1-2
TGTGCCAGCTCACCAATGGGCAACGAGCAGTACTTC	CASSPMGNEQYF	.	.	TRBV18	TRBJ2-7
TGTGCCAGCAGCATTGCACCAGGGTTGAACACCGGGGAGCTGTTTTTT	CASSIAPGLNTGELFF	.	.	TRBV5-4	TRBJ2-2
TGTGCCAGCAGCTTGGGGGAGGCGAACACTGAAGCTTTCTTT	CASSLGEANTEAFF	.	few	TRBV5-4	TRBJ1-1
TGTGCCAGCAGCTTACGGGCTGAAGCTTTCTTT	CASSLRAEAFF	.	.	TRBV7-9	TRBJ1-1
TGTGCCACCAGCAGAGATCACCGGGGTCAAGAGACCCAGTACTTC	CATSRDHRGQETQYF	.	.	TRBV15	TRBJ2-5
TGTGCCAGCAGCTCCTGGAGTGGGAGCTCCTACAATGAGCAGTTCTTC	CASSSWSGSSYNEQFF	.	.	TRBV7-9	TRBJ2-1
TGTGCCAGCAGTCCCGGGGGGATTGGATTATACAATGAGCAGTTCTTC	CASSPGGIGLYNEQFF	TRBD2	few	TRBV28	TRBJ2-1
TGTGCCAGCAGCCTGCCCAACATCCACAATGAACAGTTCTTC	CASSLPNIHNEQFF	.	once	TRBV6-1	TRBJ2-1
TGTGCCAGCAGCGACCCACCGGGGACTAGCGGGGGCCCATACAATGAGCAGTTCTTC	CASSDPPGTSGGPYNEQFF	TRBD2	.	TRBV9	TRBJ2-1
TGTGCCAGCAGCCCCCTGACAGGGCGGTCGGGGGAGACCCAGTACTTC	CASSPLTGRSGETQYF	TRBD1	.	TRBV28	TRBJ2-5
TGTGCCAGCAGCCAAGAAAGGGGTCCCTCAGATACGCAGTATTTT	CASSQERGPSDTQYF	.	.	TRBV4-2	TRBJ2-3
TGTGCCAGCAGCTTAGGCGGGGGGCCTGTTCAAGAGACCCAGTACTTC	CASSLGGGPVQETQYF	TRBD2	.	TRBV7-2	TRBJ2-5
TGTGCCAGCAGCTTAGACAGGGTTAGCACAGATACGCAGTATTTT	CASSLDRVSTDTQYF	TRBD1	few	TRBV7-3	TRBJ2-3
TGCGCCAGCAGCCAGGGGACAGGGGGGCAAGAGACCCAGTACTTC	CASSQGTGGQETQYF	TRBD1	.	TRBV4-3	TRBJ2-5
TGTGCCAGCAGCAAAGAGCGGGCTCCCTCAGATACGCAGTATTTT	CASSKERAPSDTQYF	.	once	TRBV21-1	TRBJ2-3
TGCGCCAGCACCCACGGACAGGGAAACACCGGGGAGCTGTTTTTT	CASTHGQGNTGELFF	TRBD1	.	TRBV5-1	TRBJ2-2
TGTGCCAGCAGTGAAGAGGAGGTTAACTATGGCTACACCTTC	CASSEEEVNYGYTF	.	.	TRBV6-1	TRBJ1-2
TGTGCCAGCTCACCCGACAGGGACCAGCCCCAGCATTTT	CASSPDRDQPQHF	TRBD1	.	TRBV18	TRBJ1-5
TGTGCCAGTAGTATAATCAAGGGGTCCTCTGGAAACACCATATATTTT	CASSIIKGSSGNTIYF	.	.	TRBV19	TRBJ1-3
TGTGCCAGCAGCTTAGCGGGGAGGAACACAGATACGCAGTATTTT	CASSLAGRNTDTQYF	.	.	TRBV7-9	TRBJ2-3
TGTGCCAGCAGCTTGACGGGACAGCAAGGAGAAAAACTGTTTTTT	CASSLTGQQGEKLFF	TRBD1	few	TRBV5-5	TRBJ1-4
TGTGCCAGCAGCCTAGGGATCGGGACTGAAGCTTTCTTT	CASSLGIGTEAFF	.	.	TRBV9	TRBJ1-1
TGTGCCAGTAGTATCGAGTTGACAGGGGGCAAGTATGGCTACACCTTC	CASSIELTGGKYGYTF	TRBD1	.	TRBV19	TRBJ1-2